One and the same sample provided the 20 T cell receptor beta chains below, sequenced in a study of T-cell memory formation after mild COVID-19. MiXCR, applied by TCRdb to the 5' RACE reads, yields one record per CDR3 protein. This sample has about 140,000 distinct CDR3 sequences; 20% to 25% occur once, and the top ten carry roughly 25%. The sample consisted of PBMCs or a T cell subset sorted from them (not recorded which). Every receptor here comes from an adult woman who had mild COVID-19 (a few samples of this study predate the infection). Cell type and time point are not known.

The chain is built from TRBV7-9 and TRBJ1-1, with TRBD1 matching 8 bases. The V and J ends lost 5 bases and 1 base, in that order; junction bases with no gene match: 9. The CDR3 is made up of 16 amino acids. Germline V gene data show CDR1 as SEHNR and CDR2 as FQNEAQ (reference sequence). CDR3 sequence: CASSKRIRGRNTEAFF. The CDR3 DNA reads TGTGCCAGCAGCAAACGAATCAGGGGGCGGAACACTGAAGCTTTCTTT.

The chain carries TRBV7-9 and TRBJ2-7; the match to TRBD1 covers 8 bases. The CDR3 has 16 amino acids. Germline-derived CDR1 and CDR2 are SEHNR and FQNEAQ (reference sequence). The J segment lost 4 bases and the V segment lost 5 bases, leaving 13 bases of the junction unmatched. The CDR3 reads CASSPRAHRGSYEQYF. The CDR3 DNA reads TGTGCCAGCAGCCCACGGGCCCACAGGGGGTCATACGAGCAGTACTTC.

This clonotype has a handful of counts. The chain joins TRBV25-1 to TRBJ1-1; maybe TRBD1 (6 bases). The CDR3 is 18 residues long. Between the trimmed V and J ends, which lost 6 bases and 0 bases, there was a span of 23 bases. CDR1 MGHDK and CDR2 SYGVNS come from the germline V gene. CDR3 coding DNA: TGTGCCAGCAGCGAAAGCTCCTTATTTGGACAGATGAACACTGAAGCTTTCTTT. Residues: CASSESSLFGQMNTEAFF. Full variable domain (outside the CDR3, taken from reference TRBV25-1 and TRBJ1-1): EADIYQTPRYLVIGTGKKITLECSQTMGHDKMYWYQQDPGMELHLIHYSYGVNSTEKGDLSSESTVSRIRTEHFPLTLESARPSHTSQYLCASSESSLFGQMNTEAFFGQGTRLTVV.

This clonotype showed up just a few times. The genes are TRBV7-6 and TRBJ2-7; D ambiguous. Germline lookup yields CDR1 SGHVS and CDR2 FNYEAQ. This CDR3 has 13 amino acids. V dropped 5 bases and J dropped 3 bases, with 11 bases sitting between them. CDR3 in amino acids: CASSLGPDYEQYF. For the CDR3, the DNA is TGTGCCAGCAGCCTCGGACCTGACTACGAGCAGTACTTC.

J is TRBJ2-6 and V is TRBV7-6; 9 bases map to TRBD1. V was clipped by 2 bases and J by 2 bases; unmatched bases: 13. This CDR3 has 20 residues. From germline, CDR1 is SGHVS and CDR2 FNYEAQ. In DNA form, the CDR3 reads TGTGCCAGCAGCTTAATGCTATGGGACAGGGACATCACTGGGGCCAACGTCCTGACTTTC. Translated, it gives CASSLMLWDRDITGANVLTF.

The V call is TRBV3-1, the J call TRBJ2-3, with TRBD2 matching 10 bases. The length of the CDR3 is 16 residues. Germline V gene data show CDR1 as LGHDT and CDR2 as YNNKEL (reference sequence). V gave up 4 bases and J gave up 1 base; unmatched junction bases: 5. The CDR3 DNA sequence: TGTGCCAGCAGCCCGCTCCTAGCGGGGGGCACAGATACGCAGTATTTT. Translating it yields CASSPLLAGGTDTQYF.

This chain connects TRBV14 to TRBJ1-2, with unresolved D. Germline-derived CDR1 and CDR2 are SGHDN and FVKESK. V lost 4 bases, J lost 5 bases, and 8 bases lay in between. The CDR3 length is 12 residues. CDR3: CASSPSQYGYTF. CDR3 nucleotides: TGTGCCAGCAGCCCTAGTCAGTATGGCTACACCTTC.

The genes are TRBV27 and TRBJ2-2; D gene uncertain. V lost 6 bases to trimming and J lost 3 bases, with 8 bases between them. The CDR3 extends over 13 amino acids. Per germline, CDR1 MNHEY and CDR2 SMNVEV (reference sequence). The CDR3 is CASSIIYTGELFF. As DNA, the CDR3 is TGTGCCAGCAGCATTATATACACCGGGGAGCTGTTTTTT.

The chain joins TRBV11-3 to TRBJ2-7; tentative D call: TRBD2 (5 bases). The length of the CDR3 is 15 residues. CDR1 SGHNT and CDR2 YENEEA come from the germline V gene. V gave up 0 bases and J gave up 0 bases, with 9 bases separating them. The CDR3 nucleotides read TGTGCCAGCAGCTTAGACGAGGGCAGCTCCTACGAGCAGTACTTC. Translated, it gives CASSLDEGSSYEQYF.

The rearrangement links TRBV10-2 to TRBJ2-1; 7 nucleotides align to TRBD2. Germline V gives CDR1 WSHSY, CDR2 SAAADI. CDR3 length: 14 residues. J gave up 4 bases and V 6 bases, and 6 bases lay outside the gene matches. The CDR3 coding sequence is TGCGCCAGCAGGGGACGGGGGGAGTACAATGAGCAGTTCTTC. Protein sequence: CASRGRGEYNEQFF.

This clonotype has more than one count but fewer than ten. The chain couples TRBV28 to TRBJ2-2, with 10 bases fitting TRBD2. Germline V gene data show CDR1 as MDHEN and CDR2 as SYDVKM. This CDR3 has 16 amino acids. With V trimmed by 5 bases and J by 4 bases, 7 bases remained unmatched. The CDR3 DNA follows: TGTGCCAGCAGTCCGTCAGCGGGAGGGGTCACCGGGGAGCTGTTTTTT. It specifies CASSPSAGGVTGELFF.

The chain recombines TRBV3-1 with TRBJ2-5; no clear D. V was shortened by 0 bases and J by 5 bases, with 13 bases between the two germline ends. CDR1 LGHDT and CDR2 YNNKEL come from the germline V gene (reference sequence). The CDR3 is made up of 15 amino acids. CDR3 protein: CASSQDEVVKETQYF. For the CDR3, the DNA is TGTGCCAGCAGCCAAGATGAGGTAGTGAAGGAGACCCAGTACTTC.

This chain connects TRBV20-1 to TRBJ2-7; 9 bases match TRBD1. The J segment lost 2 bases and the V segment lost 1 base, leaving 3 bases of the junction unmatched. The germline CDR1 and CDR2 sequences are DFQATT and SNEGSKA (reference sequence). The CDR3 contains 14 residues. In nucleotides, the CDR3 is TGCAGTGCTAGAGCCGACAGGGGGACCTACGAGCAGTACTTC. Protein sequence: CSARADRGTYEQYF.

The sample holds a few counts of this clonotype. In nucleotides, the CDR3 is TGTGCCAGCAGCGTAGCCCAGGATCTTGGCTACACCTTC. It translates to CASSVAQDLGYTF. The rearrangement links TRBV9 to TRBJ1-2; D is unresolved. The CDR3 length is 13 residues. Germline loops: CDR1 SGDLS, CDR2 YYNGEE. V was trimmed by 0 bases and J by 7 bases, leaving 10 bases between them.

This clonotype was counted ten times or more. The rearrangement joins TRBV20-1 to TRBJ2-1; tentatively, D is TRBD2 (5 bases). V was clipped by 2 bases and J by 6 bases, with 17 bases between them. This CDR3 has 15 amino acids. CDR1 DFQATT and CDR2 SNEGSKA come from the germline V gene (reference sequence). The CDR3 region has the DNA TGCAGTGCTAGAAGTCCTGCTAGCAGAATCAATGAGCAGTTCTTC. The encoded protein is CSARSPASRINEQFF.

The chain has TRBV6-2 or TRBV6-3 and TRBJ2-3; D is perhaps TRBD2 (6 bases). The CDR3 length is 15 residues. Germline-derived CDR1 and CDR2 are MNHEY and SVGEGT. V gave up 2 bases and J gave up 6 bases, with 15 bases separating them. The CDR3 loop reads CASSYPSSAGDTQYF. The CDR3, as DNA: TGTGCCAGCAGTTACCCGAGTAGCGCGGGGGATACGCAGTATTTT.

CDR3: CASSLLVNSYEQYF. CDR3 nucleotide sequence: TGTGCCAGCAGCTTACTTGTCAACTCCTACGAGCAGTACTTC. The V gene is TRBV7-9, the J gene TRBJ2-7; D gene unclear. This CDR3 comprises 14 residues. V lost 2 bases and J 0 bases, leaving 8 bases between the germline ends. The germline V gene encodes CDR1 SEHNR and CDR2 FQNEAQ (reference sequence).

The chain links TRBV29-1 to TRBJ1-1, with D possibly TRBD1 on 5 matching bases. Per the germline V gene, CDR1 is SQVTM and CDR2 is ANQGSEA. The V and J ends lost 7 bases and 4 bases respectively, with 13 bases between them. The CDR3 is 12 residues long. The CDR3 here is CSAPHQGTEAFF. For the CDR3, the DNA is TGCAGCGCGCCCCACCAGGGCACTGAAGCTTTCTTT.

This clonotype was recorded a few times. The chain links TRBV6-2 or TRBV6-3 to TRBJ2-7; D is unresolved. Trimming left V 2 bases short and J 5 bases short, with 4 bases between. The length of the CDR3 is 11 residues. Germline V gene sequence: CDR1 MNHEY, CDR2 SVGEGT. As DNA, the CDR3 is TGTGCCAGCAGTTACGTCCACGAGCAGTACTTC. Amino acid sequence: CASSYVHEQYF.

CDR3 protein: CASSEGAGGQETQYF. The CDR3 DNA sequence: TGTGCCAGCAGTGAAGGGGCGGGGGGACAAGAGACCCAGTACTTC. The chain links TRBV2 to TRBJ2-5, with 8 bases aligning to TRBD2. There are 15 residues in the CDR3. In germline, CDR1 is SNHLY, CDR2 FYNNEI. V trimming: 1 base; J trimming: 2 bases; junction bases outside the gene matches: 3.